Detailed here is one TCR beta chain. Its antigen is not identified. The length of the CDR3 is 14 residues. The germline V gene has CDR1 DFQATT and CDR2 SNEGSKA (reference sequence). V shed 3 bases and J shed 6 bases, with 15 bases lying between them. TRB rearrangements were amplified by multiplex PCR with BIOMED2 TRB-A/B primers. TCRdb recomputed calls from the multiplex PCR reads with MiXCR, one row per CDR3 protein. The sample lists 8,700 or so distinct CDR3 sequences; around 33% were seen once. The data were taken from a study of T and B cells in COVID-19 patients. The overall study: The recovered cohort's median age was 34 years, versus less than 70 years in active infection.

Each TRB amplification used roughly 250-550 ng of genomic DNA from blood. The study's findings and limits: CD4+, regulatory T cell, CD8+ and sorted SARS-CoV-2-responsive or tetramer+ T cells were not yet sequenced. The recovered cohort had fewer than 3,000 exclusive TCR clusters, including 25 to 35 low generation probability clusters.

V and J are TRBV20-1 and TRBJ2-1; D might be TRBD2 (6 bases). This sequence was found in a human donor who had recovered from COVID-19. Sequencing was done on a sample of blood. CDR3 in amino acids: CSARSGTALNEQFF. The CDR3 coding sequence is TGCAGTGCTAGGTCCGGGACTGCCCTCAATGAGCAGTTCTTC.